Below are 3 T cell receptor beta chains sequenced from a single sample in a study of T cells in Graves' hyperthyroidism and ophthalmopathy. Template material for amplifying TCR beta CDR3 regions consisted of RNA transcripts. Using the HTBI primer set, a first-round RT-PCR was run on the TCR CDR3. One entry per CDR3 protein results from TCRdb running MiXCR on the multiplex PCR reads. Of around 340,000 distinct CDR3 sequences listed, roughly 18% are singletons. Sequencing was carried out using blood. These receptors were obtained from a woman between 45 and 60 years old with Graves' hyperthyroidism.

CDR3 sequence (DNA): TGTGCCAGCAGTTTATTAGGAGGGGAGCCCCAGCATTTT. Translated: CASSLLGGEPQHF. The rearrangement joins TRBV27 to TRBJ1-5, with D maybe TRBD1 (5 bases). The CDR3 is made up of 13 amino acids. Germline values: CDR1 MNHEY, CDR2 SMNVEV (reference sequence). The V and J ends lost 1 base and 8 bases respectively, with 9 bases between them.

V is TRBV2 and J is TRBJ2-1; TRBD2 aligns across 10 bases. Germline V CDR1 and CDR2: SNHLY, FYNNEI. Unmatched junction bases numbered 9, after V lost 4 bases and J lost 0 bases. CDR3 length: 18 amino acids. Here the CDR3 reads CASSVALAGESSYNEQFF. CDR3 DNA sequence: TGTGCCAGCAGTGTCGCTCTAGCGGGGGAGAGCTCCTACAATGAGCAGTTCTTC.

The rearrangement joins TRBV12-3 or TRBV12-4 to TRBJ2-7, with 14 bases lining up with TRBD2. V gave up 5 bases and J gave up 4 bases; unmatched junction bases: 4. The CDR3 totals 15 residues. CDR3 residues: CASSPGLAGGYEQYV. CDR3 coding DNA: TGTGCCAGCAGTCCCGGACTAGCGGGGGGATACGAGCAGTACGTC.